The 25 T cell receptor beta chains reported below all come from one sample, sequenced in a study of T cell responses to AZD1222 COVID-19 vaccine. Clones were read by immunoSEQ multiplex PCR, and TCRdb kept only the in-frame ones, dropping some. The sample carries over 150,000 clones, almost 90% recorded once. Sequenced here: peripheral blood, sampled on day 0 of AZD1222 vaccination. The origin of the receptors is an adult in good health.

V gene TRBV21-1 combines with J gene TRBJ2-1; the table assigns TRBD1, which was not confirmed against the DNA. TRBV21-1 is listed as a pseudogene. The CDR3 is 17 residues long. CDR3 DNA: TGTGCCAGCAGTCCTACCGCGGGACAGGGTGGATTGAATGAGCAGTTCTTC. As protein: CASSPTAGQGGLNEQFF.

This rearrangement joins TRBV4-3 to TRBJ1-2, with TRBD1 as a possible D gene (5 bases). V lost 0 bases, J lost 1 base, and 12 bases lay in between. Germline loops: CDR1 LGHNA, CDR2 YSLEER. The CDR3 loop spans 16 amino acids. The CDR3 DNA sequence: TGCGCCAGCAGCCAAGACCAGGACACCAGTAACTATGGCTACACCTTC. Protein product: CASSQDQDTSNYGYTF.

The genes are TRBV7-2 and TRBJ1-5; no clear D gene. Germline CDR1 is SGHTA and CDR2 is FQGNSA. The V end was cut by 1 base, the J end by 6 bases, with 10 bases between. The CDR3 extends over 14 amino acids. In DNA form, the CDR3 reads TGTGCCAGCAGCTTAGTTCTGGGAACTCAGCCCCAGCATTTT. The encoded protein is CASSLVLGTQPQHF.

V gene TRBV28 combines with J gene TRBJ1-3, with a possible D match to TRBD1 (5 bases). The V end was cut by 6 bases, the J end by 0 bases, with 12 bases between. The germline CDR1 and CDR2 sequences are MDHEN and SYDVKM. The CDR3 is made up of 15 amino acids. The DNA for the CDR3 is TGTGCCAGCAGGCTTGGTGGGACCTCTGGAAACACCATATATTTT. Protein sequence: CASRLGGTSGNTIYF. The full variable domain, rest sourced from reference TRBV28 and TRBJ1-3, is DVKVTQSSRYLVKRTGEKVFLECVQDMDHENMFWYRQDPGLGLRLIYFSYDVKMKEKGDIPEGYSVSREKKERFSLILESASTNQTSMYLCASRLGGTSGNTIYFGEGSWLTVV.

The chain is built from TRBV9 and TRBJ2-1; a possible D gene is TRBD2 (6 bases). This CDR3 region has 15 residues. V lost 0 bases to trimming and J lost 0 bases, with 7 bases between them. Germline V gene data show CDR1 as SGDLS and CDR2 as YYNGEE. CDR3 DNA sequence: TGTGCCAGCAGCGTAGTCGGGAGCTCCTACAATGAGCAGTTCTTC. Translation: CASSVVGSSYNEQFF.

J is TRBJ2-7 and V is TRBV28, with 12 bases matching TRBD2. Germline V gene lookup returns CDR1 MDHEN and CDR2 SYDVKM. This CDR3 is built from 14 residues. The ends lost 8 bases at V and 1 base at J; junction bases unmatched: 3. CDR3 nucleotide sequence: TGTGCCAGCTTCGGACTAGCGGGATCCTACGAGCAGTACTTC. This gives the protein CASFGLAGSYEQYF.

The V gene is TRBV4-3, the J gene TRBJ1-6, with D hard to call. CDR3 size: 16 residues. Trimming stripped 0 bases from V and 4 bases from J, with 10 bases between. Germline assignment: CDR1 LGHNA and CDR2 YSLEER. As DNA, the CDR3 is TGCGCCAGCAGCCAAGATCTGCGGGAGTATAATTCACCCCTCCACTTT. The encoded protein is CASSQDLREYNSPLHF.

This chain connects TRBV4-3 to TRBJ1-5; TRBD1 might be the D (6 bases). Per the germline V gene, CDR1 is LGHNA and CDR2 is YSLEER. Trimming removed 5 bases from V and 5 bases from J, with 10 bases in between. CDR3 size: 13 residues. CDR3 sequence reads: CASSWTVDQPQHF. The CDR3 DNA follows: TGCGCCAGCAGCTGGACAGTTGATCAGCCCCAGCATTTT.

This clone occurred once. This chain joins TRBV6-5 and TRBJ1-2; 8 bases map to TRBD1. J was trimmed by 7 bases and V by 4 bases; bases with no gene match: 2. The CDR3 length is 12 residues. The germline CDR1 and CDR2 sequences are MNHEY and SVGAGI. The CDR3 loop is CASSSTGVGYTF. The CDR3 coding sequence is TGTGCCAGCAGTTCGACAGGGGTTGGCTACACCTTC.

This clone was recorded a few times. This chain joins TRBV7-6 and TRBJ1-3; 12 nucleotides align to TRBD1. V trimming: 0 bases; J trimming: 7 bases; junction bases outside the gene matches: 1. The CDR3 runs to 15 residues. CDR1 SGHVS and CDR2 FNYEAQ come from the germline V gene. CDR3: CASSLAGQGANTIYF. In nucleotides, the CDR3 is TGTGCCAGCAGCTTAGCGGGACAGGGGGCGAACACCATATATTTT. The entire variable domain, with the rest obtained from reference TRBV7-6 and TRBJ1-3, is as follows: GAGVSQSPRYKVTKRGQDVALRCDPISGHVSLYWYRQALGQGPEFLTYFNYEAQQDKSGLPNDRFSAERPEGSISTLTIQRTEQRDSAMYRCASSLAGQGANTIYFGEGSWLTVV.

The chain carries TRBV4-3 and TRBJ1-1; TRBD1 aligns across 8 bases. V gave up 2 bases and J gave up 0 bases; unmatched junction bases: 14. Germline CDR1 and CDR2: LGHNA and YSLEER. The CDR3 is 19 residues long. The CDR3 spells CASSQKTPDRVNMNTEAFF. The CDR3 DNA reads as TGCGCCAGCAGCCAAAAGACGCCGGACAGGGTCAACATGAACACTGAAGCTTTCTTT.

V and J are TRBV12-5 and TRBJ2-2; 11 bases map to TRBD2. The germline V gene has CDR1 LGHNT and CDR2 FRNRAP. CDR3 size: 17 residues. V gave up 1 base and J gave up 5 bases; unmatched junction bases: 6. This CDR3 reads CASGLEIAGGRTGELFF. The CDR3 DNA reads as TGTGCTAGTGGTTTGGAAATAGCGGGAGGGCGGACCGGGGAGCTGTTTTTT.

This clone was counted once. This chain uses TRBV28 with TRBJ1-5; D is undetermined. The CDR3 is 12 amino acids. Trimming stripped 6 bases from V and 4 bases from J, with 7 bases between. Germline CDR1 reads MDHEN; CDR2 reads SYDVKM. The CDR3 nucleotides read TGTGCCAGCAGATTACTTAATCAGCCCCAGCATTTT. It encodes CASRLLNQPQHF.

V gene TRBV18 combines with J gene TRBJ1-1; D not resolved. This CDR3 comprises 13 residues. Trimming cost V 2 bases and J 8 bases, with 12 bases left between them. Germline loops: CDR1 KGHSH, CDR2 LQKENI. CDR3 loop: CASSPGVRREAFF. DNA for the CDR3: TGTGCCAGCTCACCAGGAGTTCGGCGAGAAGCTTTCTTT.

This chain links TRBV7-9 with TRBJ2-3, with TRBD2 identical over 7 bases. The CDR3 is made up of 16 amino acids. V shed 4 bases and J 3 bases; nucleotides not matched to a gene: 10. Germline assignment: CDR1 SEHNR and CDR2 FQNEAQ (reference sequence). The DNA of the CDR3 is TGTGCCAGCAGCTCCCGCCGGGGGGAAGGAACAGATACGCAGTATTTT. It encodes CASSSRRGEGTDTQYF.

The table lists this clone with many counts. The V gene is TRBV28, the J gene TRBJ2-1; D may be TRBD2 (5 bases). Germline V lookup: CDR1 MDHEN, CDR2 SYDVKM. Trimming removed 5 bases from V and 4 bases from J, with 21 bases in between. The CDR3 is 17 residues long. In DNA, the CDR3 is TGTGCCAGCAGTCAGGAAGGGATTCGGGAATTATACAATGAGCAGTTCTTC. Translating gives CASSQEGIRELYNEQFF.

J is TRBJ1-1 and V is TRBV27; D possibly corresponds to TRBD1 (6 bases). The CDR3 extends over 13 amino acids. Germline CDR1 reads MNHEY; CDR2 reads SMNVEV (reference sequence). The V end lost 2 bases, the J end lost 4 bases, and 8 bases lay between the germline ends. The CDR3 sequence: CASSLEGGTEAFF. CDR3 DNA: TGTGCCAGCAGTTTAGAAGGGGGCACTGAAGCTTTCTTT.

In DNA, the CDR3 is TGTGCCATCAGTGAGCTCGGCTATGAGCAGTTCTTC. Protein sequence: CAISELGYEQFF. The rearrangement joins TRBV10-3 to TRBJ2-1, with D uncertain. There are 12 residues in the CDR3. The germline V and J ends were trimmed by 2 bases and 8 bases, with 7 bases remaining between them. CDR1 is ENHRY, CDR2 SYGVKD, per germline.

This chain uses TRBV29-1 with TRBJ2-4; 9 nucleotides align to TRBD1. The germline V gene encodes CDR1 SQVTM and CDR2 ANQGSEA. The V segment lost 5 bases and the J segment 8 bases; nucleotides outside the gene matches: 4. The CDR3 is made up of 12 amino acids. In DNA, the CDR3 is TGCAGCGTTACCGGGACAGGGCACATTCAGTACTTC. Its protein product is CSVTGTGHIQYF.

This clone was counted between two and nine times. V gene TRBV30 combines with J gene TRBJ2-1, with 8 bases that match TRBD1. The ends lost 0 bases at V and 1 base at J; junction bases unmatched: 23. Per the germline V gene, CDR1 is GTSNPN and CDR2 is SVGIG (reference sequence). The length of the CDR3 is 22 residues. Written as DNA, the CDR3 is TGTGCCTGGAGTGTACTCTCGACCTCCGGGACAGGTTTTTATTCGTCCTACAATGAGCAGTTCTTC. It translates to CAWSVLSTSGTGFYSSYNEQFF.

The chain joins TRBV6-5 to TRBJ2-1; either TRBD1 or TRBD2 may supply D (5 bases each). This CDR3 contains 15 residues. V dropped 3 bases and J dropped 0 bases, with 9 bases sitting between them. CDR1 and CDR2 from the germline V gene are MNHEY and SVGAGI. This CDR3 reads CASSYAGSSYNEQFF. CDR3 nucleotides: TGTGCCAGCAGTTATGCAGGGAGCTCCTACAATGAGCAGTTCTTC.

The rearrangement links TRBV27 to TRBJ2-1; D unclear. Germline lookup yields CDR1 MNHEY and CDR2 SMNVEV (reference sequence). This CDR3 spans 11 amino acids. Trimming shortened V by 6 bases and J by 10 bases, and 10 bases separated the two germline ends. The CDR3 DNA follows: TGTGCCAGCAGCGACCTGGGGGAGCAGTTCTTC. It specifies CASSDLGEQFF.

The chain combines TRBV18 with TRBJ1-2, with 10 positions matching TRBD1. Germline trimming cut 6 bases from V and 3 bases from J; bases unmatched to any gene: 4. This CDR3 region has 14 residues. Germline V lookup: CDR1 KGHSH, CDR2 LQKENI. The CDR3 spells CASSTGQGDYGYTF. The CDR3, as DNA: TGTGCCAGCTCTACCGGACAGGGGGACTATGGCTACACCTTC.

In DNA form, the CDR3 reads TGTGCCAGCAGCTTAGCGGAGGACAGAGGGACTGAGGGCACCTTC. As protein: CASSLAEDRGTEGTF. This chain uses TRBV7-2 with TRBJ1-2, with D maybe TRBD1 (6 bases). This CDR3 is built from 15 residues. V dropped 0 bases and J dropped 13 bases, with 21 bases sitting between them. Germline loops: CDR1 SGHTA, CDR2 FQGNSA.

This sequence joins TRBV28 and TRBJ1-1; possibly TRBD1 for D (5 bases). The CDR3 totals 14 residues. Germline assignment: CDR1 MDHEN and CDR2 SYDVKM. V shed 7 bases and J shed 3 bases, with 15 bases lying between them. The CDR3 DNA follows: TGTGCCAGCACCCCCTGGGGGGACCACACTGAAGCTTTCTTT. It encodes CASTPWGDHTEAFF. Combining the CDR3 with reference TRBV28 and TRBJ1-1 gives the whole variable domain DVKVTQSSRYLVKRTGEKVFLECVQDMDHENMFWYRQDPGLGLRLIYFSYDVKMKEKGDIPEGYSVSREKKERFSLILESASTNQTSMYLCASTPWGDHTEAFFGQGTRLTVV.